The clone carrying this T cell receptor beta chain was observed a handful of times. At one of its ends the junction is not consistent with the germline gene, which may arise from a read error. Unique molecular identifiers were attached to individual cDNA molecules. TCRdb used MiXCR to reprocess the 5' RACE reads, holding one entry per CDR3 protein. The sample includes about 64,000 distinct CDR3 sequences, about 19% seen only once; the top ten take 16%. This record comes from a study of early T cells in non-severe SARS-CoV-2 infection. Germline V gene sequence: CDR1 MNHNS, CDR2 SASEGT. The CDR3 length is 10 residues.

The J gene is TRBJ2-5, the V gene TRBV6-1; D uncertain. Material: whole blood, obtained at baseline. The clonotype comes from an adult who was a healthcare worker with PCR-confirmed SARS-CoV-2 infection or an uninfected control (not recorded which). DNA for the CDR3: TGTGCCAGCACTGAAGAGACCCAGTACTTC. It specifies CASTEETQYF.